This T cell receptor (beta chain) is drawn from a study of cytomegalovirus exposure and HLA in healthy donors (dated by TCRdb to 2017 to 2019). Background on the whole study: According to a later analysis, one platform produced both the 110 or so validation repertoires and the approximately 600 repertoires of the first cohort. The study was designed to test whether signatures of past pathogen exposure could be identified by cataloging public T cell receptors. In addition to the first cohort of several hundred subjects, a separate validation cohort of 120 different subjects was used. To predict cytomegalovirus infection status, the study combined high-throughput TCR immunosequencing, statistical association of individual TCRs with disease status, and machine learning. What the work shows at the level of the full study, not this receptor alone: In a later analysis, TCRs clustered in the first cohort were found to also tend to co-occur in the roughly 110 validation repertoires, with 90% to 95% of cluster scores above 0. A few of the identified cytomegalovirus-associated TCR beta chains were confirmed in vitro to be specific for cytomegalovirus antigens. A later analysis lacked HLA typing for the validation cohort, so it scored co-occurrence in that cohort across all 110 or so repertoires. Across donors, most TCR sequences were observed very rarely, whereas some public TCRs were present in many individuals. Cytomegalovirus status was reported to be diagnosed by the classifier with high specificity and sensitivity in both the original and validation cohorts. In the study, some 180 TCR beta chains were listed as associated with cytomegalovirus. The authors suggested that the approach could potentially be extended to other disease states and immunological phenotypes.

About this clone itself: It lacks a known antigen. No clone much larger than this one lies a single base away; base qualities are absent.

The germline V gene encodes CDR1 ENHRY and CDR2 SYGVKD. Reading from cysteine to phenylalanine, the CDR3 counts 12 amino acids. The only DNA kept is the CDR3, 36 bases in frame from the first base. V ends up 11 bases short and J 4 bases short, with an unmatched junction base count of 4. The donors belonged to the validation cohort of over a hundred subjects, which was separate from the roughly 700-subject first cohort. Library prep was done by the immunoSEQ multiplex PCR assay. As for the original processing: A statistical classification framework was built for diagnosing cytomegalovirus status from the catalog of TCR beta chain sequences. The source is immuneACCESS, and TCRdb retained only in-frame sequences with V and J called. Part of the clones is not carried over; for the studies checked, unresolved V genes explain less than half of this, and the remainder is unexplained. The DNA was the basis for D and trimming; V, J and clone size are from that table. A total of 350,000 or so clones appear in this sample, about nine tenths of them only once. The ten largest clones represent approximately 0.84% of the sample.

Sequenced input: PBMCs. This sequence originates from a young woman in good health and CMV-seronegative. The V and J genes are TRBV10-3 and TRBJ2-3; TRBD2 aligns with 9 central bases. The DNA sequence is given as TGTGCCGTTAGCGGGAGTTCAGATACGCAGTATTTT. Its amino acids are CAVSGSSDTQYF.